Listed here are 17 T cell receptor beta chains from one sample, sequenced in a study of patients and donors after allogeneic stem cell transplantation. Via MiXCR, TCRdb re-called the RT-PCR reads, giving one row per CDR3 protein. This table has approximately 150,000 distinct CDR3 sequences, 30% appearing once. Input material: blood, either unsorted or a sorted T cell fraction (not recorded which). These receptor sequences come from a human donor who was either an allogeneic HSCT recipient or a stem cell or donor lymphocyte infusion donor (not recorded which). It is not recorded whose cells these are; they may come from a transplant donor.

Ten or more counts support this clonotype. V and J are TRBV12-3 or TRBV12-4 and TRBJ1-2; 8 nucleotides agree with TRBD1. The V gene end was trimmed by 6 bases and the J gene end by 3 bases; junction bases not matched to a gene: 3. There are 13 residues in the CDR3. The CDR3 spells CASSSRGHYGYTF. CDR3 DNA: TGTGCCAGCAGCTCCAGGGGGCACTATGGCTACACCTTC.

The chain joins TRBV30 to TRBJ2-3; maybe TRBD2 (5 bases). Trimming took off 3 bases at V and 8 bases at J, with 12 bases between the two ends. Germline-derived CDR1 and CDR2 are GTSNPN and SVGIG (reference sequence). The CDR3 loop spans 12 amino acids. CDR3 loop: CAWRKLGGTQYF. CDR3 coding DNA: TGTGCCTGGAGGAAACTAGGAGGTACGCAGTATTTT.

In regard to this clonotype: The junction does not match germline at one end; this may be a read error. The CDR3 DNA reads as TGTGCTAGCAGCTCGCAGGGTCAGGGAGAGACCCAGTACTTC. It encodes CASSSQGQGETQYF. This sequence joins TRBV7-7 and TRBJ2-5; a possible D gene is TRBD1 (5 bases). Germline V gives CDR1 SSHAT, CDR2 FNYEAQ (reference sequence). The CDR3 totals 14 residues.

V and J are TRBV11-3 and TRBJ2-2; no clear D. V lost 5 bases, J lost 2 bases, and 3 bases lay in between. The CDR3 is 12 amino acids. Germline values: CDR1 SGHNT, CDR2 YENEEA. CDR3 coding DNA: TGTGCCAGCAGCATAAACACCGGGGAGCTGTTTTTT. Its translation: CASSINTGELFF.

This clonotype appeared a few times. The gene calls are TRBV7-6 and TRBJ1-5, with TRBD1 matching over 7 bases. The V gene's germline CDR1 is SGHVS and CDR2 FNYEAQ. With 1 base clipped from V and 7 bases from J, the junction kept 4 bases outside the gene matches. The CDR3 sequence is 14 residues long. The CDR3 sequence is CASSLVPGGQPQHF. The CDR3 bases are TGTGCCAGCAGCTTAGTGCCAGGGGGGCAGCCCCAGCATTTT.

In this sample, this clonotype turned up many times. V is TRBV6-2 or TRBV6-3 and J is TRBJ1-5; D is possibly TRBD1 (5 bases). The CDR3 is made up of 13 amino acids. Germline CDR1 reads MNHEY; CDR2 reads SVGEGT. V was trimmed by 3 bases and J by 4 bases, leaving 7 bases between them. CDR3 region: CASSYGGNQPQHF. CDR3 nucleotides: TGTGCCAGCAGTTATGGGGGGAATCAGCCCCAGCATTTT.

This clonotype came up many times. The rearrangement links TRBV12-3 or TRBV12-4 to TRBJ1-2; a weak D match, TRBD1 (5 bases). V was trimmed by 11 bases and J by 1 base, leaving 8 bases between them. The CDR3 extends over 11 amino acids. CDR3 nucleotides: TGTGCCGTGGGGGATAACTATGGCTACACCTTC. Translated: CAVGDNYGYTF.

The V gene is TRBV18, the J gene TRBJ2-5, with D possibly TRBD1 on 5 matching bases. Between the trimmed V and J ends, which lost 3 bases and 2 bases, there was a span of 10 bases. Germline V gene sequence: CDR1 KGHSH, CDR2 LQKENI. The CDR3 length is 14 residues. CDR3 protein: CASSPQTVQETQYF. The CDR3, as DNA: TGTGCCAGCTCACCCCAGACAGTACAAGAGACCCAGTACTTC.

The rearrangement links TRBV7-6 to TRBJ2-2; 7 bases are a match to TRBD2. Germline V lookup: CDR1 SGHVS, CDR2 FNYEAQ. CDR3 size: 14 residues. V dropped 6 bases and J dropped 7; count of bases not matched to a gene: 8. The CDR3 spells CASRVRGSDGELFF. As DNA, the CDR3 is TGTGCCAGCAGAGTACGCGGGAGTGACGGGGAGCTGTTTTTT.

In this sample, this clonotype turned up a few times. The chain is built from TRBV12-3 or TRBV12-4 and TRBJ2-7; 8 positions agree with TRBD1. There are 14 residues in the CDR3. The J segment lost 6 bases and the V segment lost 7 bases, leaving 11 bases of the junction unmatched. The CDR3 nucleotides read TGTGCCAGCACCGACAGGGGAACATCTAGCGAGCAGTACTTC. It encodes CASTDRGTSSEQYF.

As regards this clonotype: At one of its ends the junction is not consistent with the germline gene, which may arise from a read error. The DNA of the CDR3 is TGTGGCAGCAGTGCCAGAAACGTAGGCTACACCTTC. This sequence encodes CGSSARNVGYTF. The V and J genes are TRBV12-3 or TRBV12-4 and TRBJ1-2; D uncertain. The CDR3 has 12 amino acids.

This chain connects TRBV5-1 to TRBJ2-7, with D possibly TRBD1 on 6 matching bases. V lost 1 base and J 6 bases, leaving 17 bases between the germline ends. In germline, CDR1 is SGHRS, CDR2 YFSETQ. The CDR3 runs 15 residues. This CDR3 reads CASSLNTGWTGEQYF. DNA for the CDR3: TGCGCCAGCAGCTTGAATACAGGGTGGACGGGCGAGCAGTACTTC. The entire variable domain, with the rest obtained from reference TRBV5-1 and TRBJ2-7, is as follows: KAGVTQTPRYLIKTRGQQVTLSCSPISGHRSVSWYQQTPGQGLQFLFEYFSETQRNKGNFPGRFSGRQFSNSRSEMNVSTLELGDSALYLCASSLNTGWTGEQYFGPGTRLTVT.

In its sample, this clonotype was seen once. The chain links TRBV28 to TRBJ2-2; D ambiguous. The CDR3 sequence is 14 residues long. The V gene's germline CDR1 is MDHEN and CDR2 SYDVKM. Trimming took 3 bases from V and 5 from J, leaving 10 bases between them. CDR3 nucleotide sequence: TGTGCCAGCAGTTTTCTCCCGGGTACCGGGGAGCTGTTTTTT. This sequence encodes CASSFLPGTGELFF.

This clonotype appeared a few times. The CDR3 loop reads CAWSVRDKYNEQFF. DNA for the CDR3: TGTGCCTGGAGTGTAAGGGATAAATACAATGAGCAGTTCTTC. J is TRBJ2-1 and V is TRBV30; no reliable D call. The CDR3 runs to 14 residues. The germline gives CDR1 GTSNPN, CDR2 SVGIG (reference sequence). Trimming took 0 bases from V and 4 from J, leaving 10 bases between them.

This clonotype occurred many times. This chain links TRBV12-3 or TRBV12-4 with TRBJ1-6, with TRBD1 identical over 11 bases. With 6 bases clipped from V and 8 bases from J, the junction kept 9 bases outside the gene matches. This CDR3 spans 16 amino acids. The CDR3 sequence is CASRLRTGGLDSPLHF. CDR3 sequence (DNA): TGTGCCAGCAGGCTGCGGACAGGGGGCTTAGATTCACCCCTCCACTTT.

V and J are TRBV11-3 and TRBJ2-1; D is ambiguous. Trimming removed 1 base from V and 6 bases from J, with 10 bases in between. This CDR3 has 14 residues. Per germline, CDR1 SGHNT and CDR2 YENEEA. In nucleotides, the CDR3 is TGTGCCAGCAGCTTAGTTGGTAGTTCCAATGAGCAGTTCTTC. Translation: CASSLVGSSNEQFF.

This chain links TRBV7-9 with TRBJ1-6, with TRBD1 matching 7 bases. The germline V gene encodes CDR1 SEHNR and CDR2 FQNEAQ (reference sequence). CDR3 length: 13 amino acids. The J segment lost 7 bases and the V segment lost 8 bases, leaving 5 bases of the junction unmatched. CDR3 in amino acids: CASRQQGNSPLHF. CDR3 nucleotide sequence: TGTGCCAGCCGGCAACAGGGGAATTCACCCCTCCACTTT.